This T cell receptor (beta chain) is drawn from a study of blood T cell repertoires in COVID-19 (dated by TCRdb to 2020 to 2021). At the level of the whole study: Samples from collaborators originated in the United States, Italy and Spain and spanned both the acute and convalescent phases of COVID-19. Deeply sampled blood TCRbeta repertoires from subjects exposed to, actively infected with, or recovered from COVID-19 were included in the dataset. The prospective study material was composed of cDNA or gDNA derived from T cells, B-cell-depleted T cells, or PBMCs. Where available, HLA class I and class II types were taken from metadata supplied by the sample provider and were not determined by assay-based typing. Sample metadata almost always included a de-identified subject ID, COVID-19 status, age in years and sex. The repertoires were released in a freely available public database intended as a resource for research on the immune response to SARS-CoV-2. The samples were drawn from two sources: the first 160 participants of the ongoing ImmuneRACE study, and 1,254 subjects contributed by 6 global collaborators.

Each collaborating institution followed its own protocols to collect whole blood in K2EDTA tubes. For TCRbeta analysis, collaborators shipped samples in one of three forms: frozen whole blood, isolated PBMCs, or DNA extracted from either of those sample types. A few counts support this clone. The antigen it recognizes is unknown. No qualities accompany the bases; no much larger clone lies one base away. Overall study results and their limits: The quantity of clinical and demographic metadata differed by source and by participant and was supplied without curation.

The immunoSEQ Assay, a bias-controlled multiplex PCR, was used to amplify TCRbeta CDR3 regions from genomic DNA. As for how the authors treated the data: The number of nucleated cells in each sample was estimated by amplification of reference gene primers within the assay. Sequence reads were collapsed and filtered to measure the absolute abundance of every unique TCRbeta CDR3 rearrangement. Productive Simpson clonality was computed per sample as the square root of Simpson's diversity index over productive rearrangements. Imported from immuneACCESS, the table was reduced by TCRdb to in-frame sequences with V and J called. These copies leave out some clones; in studies compared against another copy, an unresolved V gene accounts for under half, and the cause of the remainder is not known. V and J calls and clone size are as listed in that table; D and trimming were resolved from the DNA. The sample table contains tens of thousands of clones; only one count was recorded for around 81% of them. The ten largest clones represent about 13% of the sample.

The receptor's source is a man aged 60 to 75 with active COVID-19. The sample comprised peripheral blood.

The sequenced DNA is TGTGCCATCAGCGCCCGGACAGCCATACAAGAGACCCAGTACTTC. Its protein product is CAISARTAIQETQYF. The V and J segments used are TRBV10-3 and TRBJ2-5; possibly the D gene is TRBD1, per 6 matching bases. The germline V gene specifies ENHRY as CDR1 and SYGVKD as CDR2. V is pared back by 6 bases and J by 2 bases, with 16 bases lying between the germline termini. From the cysteine up to the phenylalanine, the CDR3 has a length of 15 residues. CDR3 DNA is the only sequence kept; it has 45 bases, read in frame from the first base.